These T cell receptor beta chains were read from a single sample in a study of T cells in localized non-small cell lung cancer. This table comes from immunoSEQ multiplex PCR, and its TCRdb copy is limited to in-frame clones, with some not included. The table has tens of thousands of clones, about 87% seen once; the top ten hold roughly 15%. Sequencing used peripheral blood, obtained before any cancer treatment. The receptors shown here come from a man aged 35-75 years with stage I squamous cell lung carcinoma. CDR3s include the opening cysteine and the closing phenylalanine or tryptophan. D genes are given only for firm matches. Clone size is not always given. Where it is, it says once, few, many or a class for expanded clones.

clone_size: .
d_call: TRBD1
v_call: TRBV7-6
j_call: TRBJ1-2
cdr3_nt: TGTGCCAGCAGTCCCGGGGGGACAGCCCGGAGGGACTATGGCTACACCTTC
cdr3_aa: CASSPGGTARRDYGYTF

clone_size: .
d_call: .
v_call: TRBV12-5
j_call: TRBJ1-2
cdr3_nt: TGTGCTAGTGGTTTGGGAAAGAGTGGCTACACCTTC
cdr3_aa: CASGLGKSGYTF

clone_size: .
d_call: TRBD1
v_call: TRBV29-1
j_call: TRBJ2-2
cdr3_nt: TGCAGCGTTGAACTTCCACAGGGGACCGGGGAGCTGTTTTTT
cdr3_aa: CSVELPQGTGELFF

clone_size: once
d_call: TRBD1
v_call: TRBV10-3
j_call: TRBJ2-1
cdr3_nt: TGTGCCATCAGAGCCGACAGGGGGCGCAACGAGCAGTTCTTC
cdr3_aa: CAIRADRGRNEQFF

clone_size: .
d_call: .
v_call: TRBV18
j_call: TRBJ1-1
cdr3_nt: TGTGCCAGCTCTTTGGGGCAGGAGAACACTGAAGCTTTCTTT
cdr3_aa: CASSLGQENTEAFF

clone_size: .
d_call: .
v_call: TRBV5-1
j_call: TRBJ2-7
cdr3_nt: TGCGCCAGCAGCCTCGGGAACGGGGGCGGCGAGCAGTACTTC
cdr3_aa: CASSLGNGGGEQYF

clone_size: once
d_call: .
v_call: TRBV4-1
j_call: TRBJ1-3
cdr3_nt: TGCGCCAGCAGCCAACGGATGGTGGCCCAGGGCCACTCTGGAAACACCATATATTTT
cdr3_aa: CASSQRMVAQGHSGNTIYF

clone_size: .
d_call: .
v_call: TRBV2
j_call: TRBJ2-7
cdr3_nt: TGTGCCAGCGACACTGTAGGGTCCTACGAGCAGTACTTC
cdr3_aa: CASDTVGSYEQYF

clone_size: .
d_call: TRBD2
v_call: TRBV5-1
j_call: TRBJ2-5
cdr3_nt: TGCGCCAGCAGCTTATCTAGCGGGGGGGCGGAGACCCAGTACTTC
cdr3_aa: CASSLSSGGAETQYF

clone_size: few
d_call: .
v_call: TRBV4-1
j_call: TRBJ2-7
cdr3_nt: TGCGCCAGCAGCCATTTCGGACAGACCTACGAGCAGTACTTC
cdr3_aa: CASSHFGQTYEQYF

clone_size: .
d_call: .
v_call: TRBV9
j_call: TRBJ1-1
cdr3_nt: TGTGCCAGCAGCGTAGTGTCCCAGGGGAACACTGAAGCTTTCTTT
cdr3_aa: CASSVVSQGNTEAFF

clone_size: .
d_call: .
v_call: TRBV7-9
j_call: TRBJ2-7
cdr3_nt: TGTGCCAGCAGCCGATCTTACGAGCAGTACTTC
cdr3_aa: CASSRSYEQYF

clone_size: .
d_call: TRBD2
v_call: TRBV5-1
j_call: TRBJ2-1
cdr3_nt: TGCGCCAGCAGCCTGACTAGCGGGGGGTACAATGAGCAGTTCTTC
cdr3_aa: CASSLTSGGYNEQFF

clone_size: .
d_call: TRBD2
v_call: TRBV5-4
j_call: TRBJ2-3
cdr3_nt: TGTGCCAGCAGCTTGTTGATCGGGGGGGTCAGAGATACGCAGTATTTT
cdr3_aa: CASSLLIGGVRDTQYF

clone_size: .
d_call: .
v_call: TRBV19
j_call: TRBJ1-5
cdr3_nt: TGTGCCAGTAGTCCCCGCCGGGCAACAGGGTACAATCAGCCCCAGCATTTT
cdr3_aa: CASSPRRATGYNQPQHF

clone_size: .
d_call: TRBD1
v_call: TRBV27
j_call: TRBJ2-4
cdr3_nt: TGTGCCAGCAGTCCCGGACAGGGGAAAAACATTCAGTACTTC
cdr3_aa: CASSPGQGKNIQYF

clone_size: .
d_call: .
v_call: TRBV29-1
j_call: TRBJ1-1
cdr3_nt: TGCAGCGTTGAAGATCGCGGGCCGAACACTGAAGCTTTCTTT
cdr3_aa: CSVEDRGPNTEAFF

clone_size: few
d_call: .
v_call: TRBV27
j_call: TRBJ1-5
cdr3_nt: TGTGCCAGTGGGCGGTACAATCAGCCCCAGCATTTT
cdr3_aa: CASGRYNQPQHF

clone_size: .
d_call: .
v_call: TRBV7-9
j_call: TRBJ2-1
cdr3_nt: TGTGCCAGCAGCAAACAGGGTACTGGGCGGGAGAATGAGCAGTTCTTC
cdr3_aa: CASSKQGTGRENEQFF

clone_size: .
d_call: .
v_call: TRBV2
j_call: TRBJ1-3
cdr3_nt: TGTGCCAGCAGTGAAATTACACTCCCGGATAGGCGAAACACCATATATTTT
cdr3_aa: CASSEITLPDRRNTIYF

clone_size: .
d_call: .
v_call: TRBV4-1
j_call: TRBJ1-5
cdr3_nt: TGCGCCAGCAGCCAAGTCGTAGTACAAAATAGCAATCAGCCCCAGCATTTT
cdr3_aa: CASSQVVVQNSNQPQHF

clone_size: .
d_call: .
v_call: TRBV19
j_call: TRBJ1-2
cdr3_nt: TGTGCCAGTTACCAAGCGTGGGGCTACACCTTC
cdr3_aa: CASYQAWGYTF

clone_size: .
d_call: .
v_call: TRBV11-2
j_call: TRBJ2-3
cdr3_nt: TGTGCCAGCAGCTCCGATCTGGATACGCAGTATTTT
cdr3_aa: CASSSDLDTQYF

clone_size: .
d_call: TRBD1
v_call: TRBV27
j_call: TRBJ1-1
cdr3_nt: TGTGCCAGCAGTCTCAGGGGGCGGTTGGATGCTTTCTTT
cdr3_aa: CASSLRGRLDAFF

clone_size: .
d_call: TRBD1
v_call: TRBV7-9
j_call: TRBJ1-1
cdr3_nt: TGTGCCATCGAGGGGGCACTGAACACTGAAGCTTTCTTT
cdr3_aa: CAIEGALNTEAFF

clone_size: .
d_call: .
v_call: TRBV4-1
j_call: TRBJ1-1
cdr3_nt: TGCGCCAGCGGAAAACAGGGACTTAGGAACACTGAAGCTTTCTTT
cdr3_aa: CASGKQGLRNTEAFF

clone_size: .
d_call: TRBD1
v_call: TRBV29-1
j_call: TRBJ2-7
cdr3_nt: TGCAGCGTTCTGCGACAGGGGTGGGAGCAGTACTTC
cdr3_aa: CSVLRQGWEQYF

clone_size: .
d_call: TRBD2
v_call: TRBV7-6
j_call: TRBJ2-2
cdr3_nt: TGTGCCAGCAGCCGGATTCGGACTAGCGGGGGCCCAAACACCGGGGAGCTGTTTTTT
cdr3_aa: CASSRIRTSGGPNTGELFF

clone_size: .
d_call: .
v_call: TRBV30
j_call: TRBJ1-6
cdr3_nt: TGTGCCTGGAGGTTATCTAGAGCCCTCCCCCTCCACTTT
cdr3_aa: CAWRLSRALPLHF

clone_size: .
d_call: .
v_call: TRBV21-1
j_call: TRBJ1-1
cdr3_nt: TGTGCCAGCAGCAAGGGTTCAGAAAGGGTGAGGGGCACTGAAGCTTTCTTT
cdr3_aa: CASSKGSERVRGTEAFF

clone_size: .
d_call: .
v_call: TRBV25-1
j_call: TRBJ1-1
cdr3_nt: TGTGCCAGCAGTGAATTCCGCAGGGAAACTGAAGCTTTCTTT
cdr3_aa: CASSEFRRETEAFF

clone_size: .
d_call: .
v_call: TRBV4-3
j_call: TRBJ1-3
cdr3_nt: TGCGCCAGCAGCCAAGACCGGGGGGTTGGAAACACCATATATTTT
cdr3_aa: CASSQDRGVGNTIYF

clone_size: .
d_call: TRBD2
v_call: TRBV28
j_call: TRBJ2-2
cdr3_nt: TGTGCCAGCAGTTCTCCAGCGGGGGGGCCAGCGGAGCTGTTTTTT
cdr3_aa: CASSSPAGGPAELFF

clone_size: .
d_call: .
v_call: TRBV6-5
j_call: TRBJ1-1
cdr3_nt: TGTGCCAGCAGTTACGGCAGATTGAACACTGAAGCTTTCTTT
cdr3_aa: CASSYGRLNTEAFF

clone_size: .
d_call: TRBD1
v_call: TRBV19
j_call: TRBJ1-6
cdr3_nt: TGTGCCAGTAGTTCCGGACAGGCCTCCTATAATTCACCCCTCCACTTT
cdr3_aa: CASSSGQASYNSPLHF

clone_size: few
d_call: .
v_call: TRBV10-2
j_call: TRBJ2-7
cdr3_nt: TGCGCCAGCGGCAAATGGGGTAACTCCTACGAGCAGTACTTC
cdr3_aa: CASGKWGNSYEQYF

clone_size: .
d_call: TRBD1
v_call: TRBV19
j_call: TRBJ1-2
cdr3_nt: TGTGCCAGTAGTATAACTCAGGGGGGACACTATGGCTACACCTTC
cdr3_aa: CASSITQGGHYGYTF

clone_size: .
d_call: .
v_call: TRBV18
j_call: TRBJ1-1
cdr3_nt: TGTGCCAGCTCACTTCCGAGGGGGAAAATGAACACTGAAGCTTTCTTT
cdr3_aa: CASSLPRGKMNTEAFF

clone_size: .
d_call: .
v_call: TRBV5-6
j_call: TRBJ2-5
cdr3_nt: TGTGCCAGCAGCGGTGGGACACCACAAGAGACCCAGTACTTC
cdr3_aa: CASSGGTPQETQYF

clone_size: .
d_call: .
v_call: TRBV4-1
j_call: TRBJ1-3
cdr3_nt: TGCGCCAGCAGCCTCCTGCTATCAGAAAACACCATATATTTT
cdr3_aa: CASSLLLSENTIYF

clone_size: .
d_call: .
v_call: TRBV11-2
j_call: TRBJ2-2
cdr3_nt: TGTGCCAGCAGCTCAACCCGGATCCTACTATCGGCCGGGGAGCTGTTTTTT
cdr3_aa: CASSSTRILLSAGELFF

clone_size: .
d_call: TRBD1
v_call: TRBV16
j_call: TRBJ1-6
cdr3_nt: TGTGCCAGCAGCCAGTGGACAGGGCAGAATTCACCCCTCCACTTT
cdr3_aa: CASSQWTGQNSPLHF

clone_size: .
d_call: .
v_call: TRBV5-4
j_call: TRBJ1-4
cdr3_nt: TGTGCCAGCAGCTTCGCGGGGGCCGGAGGAGAAAAACTGTTTTTT
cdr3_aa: CASSFAGAGGEKLFF